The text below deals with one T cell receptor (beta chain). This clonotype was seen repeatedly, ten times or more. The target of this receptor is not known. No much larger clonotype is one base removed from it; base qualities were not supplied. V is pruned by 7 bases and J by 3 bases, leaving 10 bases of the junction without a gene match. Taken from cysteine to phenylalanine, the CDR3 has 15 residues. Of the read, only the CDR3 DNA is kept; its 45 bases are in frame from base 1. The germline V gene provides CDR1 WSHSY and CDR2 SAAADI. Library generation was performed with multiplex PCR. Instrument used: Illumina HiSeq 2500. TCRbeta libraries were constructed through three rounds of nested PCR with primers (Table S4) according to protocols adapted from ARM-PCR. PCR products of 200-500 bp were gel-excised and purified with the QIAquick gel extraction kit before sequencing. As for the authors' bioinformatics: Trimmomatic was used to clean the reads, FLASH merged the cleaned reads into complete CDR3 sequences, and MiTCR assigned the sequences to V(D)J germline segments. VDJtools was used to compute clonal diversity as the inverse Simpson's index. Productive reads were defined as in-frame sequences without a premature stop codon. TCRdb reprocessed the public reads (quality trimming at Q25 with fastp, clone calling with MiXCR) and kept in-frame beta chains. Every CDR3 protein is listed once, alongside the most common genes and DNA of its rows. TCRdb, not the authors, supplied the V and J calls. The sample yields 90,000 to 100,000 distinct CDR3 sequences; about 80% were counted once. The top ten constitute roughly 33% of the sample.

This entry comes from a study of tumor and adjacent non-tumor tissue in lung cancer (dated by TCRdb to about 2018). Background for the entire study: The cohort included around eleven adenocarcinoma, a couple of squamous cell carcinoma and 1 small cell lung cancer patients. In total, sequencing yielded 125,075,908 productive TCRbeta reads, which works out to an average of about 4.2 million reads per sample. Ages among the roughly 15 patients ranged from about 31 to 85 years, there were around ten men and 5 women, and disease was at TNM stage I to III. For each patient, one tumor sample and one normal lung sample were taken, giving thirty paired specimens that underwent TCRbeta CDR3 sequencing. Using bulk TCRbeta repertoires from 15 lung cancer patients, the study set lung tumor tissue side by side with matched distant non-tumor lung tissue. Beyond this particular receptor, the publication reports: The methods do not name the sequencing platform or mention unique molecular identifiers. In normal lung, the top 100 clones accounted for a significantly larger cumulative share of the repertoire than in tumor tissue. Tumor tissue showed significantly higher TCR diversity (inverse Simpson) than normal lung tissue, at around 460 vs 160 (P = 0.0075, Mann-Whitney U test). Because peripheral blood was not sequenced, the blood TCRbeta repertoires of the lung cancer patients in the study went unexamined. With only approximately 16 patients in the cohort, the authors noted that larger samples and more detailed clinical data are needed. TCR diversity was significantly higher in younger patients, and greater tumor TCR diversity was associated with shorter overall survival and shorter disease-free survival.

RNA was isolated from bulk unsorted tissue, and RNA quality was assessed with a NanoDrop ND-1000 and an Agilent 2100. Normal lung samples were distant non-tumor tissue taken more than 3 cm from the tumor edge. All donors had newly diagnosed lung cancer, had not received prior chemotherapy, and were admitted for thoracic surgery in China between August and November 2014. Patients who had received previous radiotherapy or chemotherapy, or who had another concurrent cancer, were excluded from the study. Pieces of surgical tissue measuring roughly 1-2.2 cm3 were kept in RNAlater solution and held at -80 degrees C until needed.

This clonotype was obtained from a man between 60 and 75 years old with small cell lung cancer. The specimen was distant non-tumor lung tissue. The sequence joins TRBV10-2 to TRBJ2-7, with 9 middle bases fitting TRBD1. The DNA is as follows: TGCGCCAGCAATGACAGGGGGGGAAGCAACTACGAGCAGTACTTC. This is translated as CASNDRGGSNYEQYF.